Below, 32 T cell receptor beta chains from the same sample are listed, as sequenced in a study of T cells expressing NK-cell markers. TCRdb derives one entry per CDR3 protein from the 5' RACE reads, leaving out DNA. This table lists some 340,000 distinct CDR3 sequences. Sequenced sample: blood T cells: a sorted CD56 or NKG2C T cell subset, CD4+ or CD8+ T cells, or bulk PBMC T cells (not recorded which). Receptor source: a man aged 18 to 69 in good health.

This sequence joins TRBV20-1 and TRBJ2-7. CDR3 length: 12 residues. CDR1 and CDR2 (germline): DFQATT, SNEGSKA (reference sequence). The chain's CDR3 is CSAGEGMYEQYF.

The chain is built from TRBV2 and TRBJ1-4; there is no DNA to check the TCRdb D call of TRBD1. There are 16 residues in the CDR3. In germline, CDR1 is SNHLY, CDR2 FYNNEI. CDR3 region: CASSRDRTATNEKLFF.

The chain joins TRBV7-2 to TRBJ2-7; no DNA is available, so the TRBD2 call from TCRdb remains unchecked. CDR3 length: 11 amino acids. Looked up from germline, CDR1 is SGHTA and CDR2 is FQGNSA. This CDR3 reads CASSLRAEQYF. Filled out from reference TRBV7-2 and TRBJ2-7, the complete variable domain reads GAGVSQSPSNKVTEKGKDVELRCDPISGHTALYWYRQSLGQGLEFLIYFQGNSAPDKSGLPSDRFSAERTGGSVSTLTIQRTQQEDSAVYLCASSLRAEQYFGPGTRLTVT.

The CDR3 sequence: CASSLVTGPNQPQHF. The chain couples TRBV5-1 to TRBJ1-5; as DNA is missing, the TRBD1 call by TCRdb cannot be tested. Looked up from germline, CDR1 is SGHRS and CDR2 is YFSETQ. CDR3 length: 15 residues.

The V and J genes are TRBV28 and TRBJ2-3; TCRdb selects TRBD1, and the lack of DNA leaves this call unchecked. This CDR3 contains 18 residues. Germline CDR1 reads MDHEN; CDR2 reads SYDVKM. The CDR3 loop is CATTNQRTPGQGADTQYF.

CDR3 sequence: CSARTPGGTDYEQYF. The chain links TRBV20-1 to TRBJ2-7; the D call from TCRdb, TRBD1, cannot be confirmed without DNA. The length of the CDR3 is 15 residues. From germline, CDR1 is DFQATT and CDR2 SNEGSKA (reference sequence).

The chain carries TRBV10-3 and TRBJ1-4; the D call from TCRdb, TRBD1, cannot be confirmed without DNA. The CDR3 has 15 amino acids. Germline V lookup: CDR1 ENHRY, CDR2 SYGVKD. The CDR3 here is CAIRPRGLGGEKLFF.

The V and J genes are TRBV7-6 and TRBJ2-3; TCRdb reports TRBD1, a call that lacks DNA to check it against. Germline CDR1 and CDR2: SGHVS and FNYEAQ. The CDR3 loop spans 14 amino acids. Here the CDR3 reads CASSAQGFTDTQYF.

CDR3 in amino acids: CASSPSNTQYF. J is TRBJ2-3 and V is TRBV9. Per germline, CDR1 SGDLS and CDR2 YYNGEE. This CDR3 is 11 amino acids long. Together with reference TRBV9 and TRBJ2-3, the CDR3 gives the full variable domain: DSGVTQTPKHLITATGQRVTLRCSPRSGDLSVYWYQQSLDQGLQFLIQYYNGEERAKGNILERFSAQQFPDLHSELNLSSLELGDSALYFCASSPSNTQYFGPGTRLTVL.

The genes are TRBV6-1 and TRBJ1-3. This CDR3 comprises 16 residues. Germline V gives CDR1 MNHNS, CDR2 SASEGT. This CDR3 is CASSKGLLSSGNTIYF.

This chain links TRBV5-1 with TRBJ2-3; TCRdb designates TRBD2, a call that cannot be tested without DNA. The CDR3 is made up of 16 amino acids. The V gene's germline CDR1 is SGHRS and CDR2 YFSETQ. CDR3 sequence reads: CASSLDPLANTDTQYF.

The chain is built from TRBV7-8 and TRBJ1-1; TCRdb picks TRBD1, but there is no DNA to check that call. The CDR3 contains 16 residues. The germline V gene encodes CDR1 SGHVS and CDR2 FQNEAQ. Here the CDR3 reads CASSARARGGFTEAFF.

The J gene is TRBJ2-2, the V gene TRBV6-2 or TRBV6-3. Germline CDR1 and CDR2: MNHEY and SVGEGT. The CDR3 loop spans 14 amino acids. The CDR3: CASSYRLNTGELFF.

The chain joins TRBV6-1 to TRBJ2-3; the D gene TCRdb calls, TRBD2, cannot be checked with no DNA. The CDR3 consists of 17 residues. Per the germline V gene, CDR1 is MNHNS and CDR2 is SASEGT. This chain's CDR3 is CASSPPGTSRIIPTQYF.

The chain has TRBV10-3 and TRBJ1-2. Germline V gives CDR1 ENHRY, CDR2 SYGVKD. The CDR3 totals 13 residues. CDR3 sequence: CAISSKGSYGYTF.

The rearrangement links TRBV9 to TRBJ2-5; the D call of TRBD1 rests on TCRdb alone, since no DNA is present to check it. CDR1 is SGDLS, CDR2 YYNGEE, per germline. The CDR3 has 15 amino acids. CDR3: CAPTRGQATKETQYF.

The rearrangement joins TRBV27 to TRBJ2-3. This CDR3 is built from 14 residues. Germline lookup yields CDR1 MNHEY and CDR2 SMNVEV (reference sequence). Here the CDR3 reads CASSPVWRTDTQYF.

CDR3 residues: CASSPNHGDSYEQYF. V gene TRBV11-3 combines with J gene TRBJ2-7. The CDR3 is 15 amino acids. Germline CDR1 and CDR2: SGHNT and YENEEA. The full variable domain, its missing parts supplied by reference TRBV11-3 and TRBJ2-7, is EAGVVQSPRYKIIEKKQPVAFWCNPISGHNTLYWYLQNLGQGPELLIRYENEEAVDDSQLPKDRFSAERLKGVDSTLKIQPAELGDSAVYLCASSPNHGDSYEQYFGPGTRLTVT.

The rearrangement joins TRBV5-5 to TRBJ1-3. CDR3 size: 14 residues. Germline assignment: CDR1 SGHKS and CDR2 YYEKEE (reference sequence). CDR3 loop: CASSLYRPGNTIYF.

CDR3 residues: CASSRLAGVKLFF. This sequence joins TRBV14 and TRBJ1-4; TCRdb's D call, TRBD1, is unchecked because there is no DNA. Germline V lookup: CDR1 SGHDN, CDR2 FVKESK. This CDR3 has 13 residues.

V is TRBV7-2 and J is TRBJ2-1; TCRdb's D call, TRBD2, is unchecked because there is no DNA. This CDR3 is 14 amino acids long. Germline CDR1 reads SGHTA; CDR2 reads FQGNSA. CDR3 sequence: CASSTRTSGNEQFF.

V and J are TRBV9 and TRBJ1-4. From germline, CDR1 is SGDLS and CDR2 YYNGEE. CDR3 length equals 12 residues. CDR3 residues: CASSRTNEKLFF. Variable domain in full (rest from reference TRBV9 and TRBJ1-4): DSGVTQTPKHLITATGQRVTLRCSPRSGDLSVYWYQQSLDQGLQFLIQYYNGEERAKGNILERFSAQQFPDLHSELNLSSLELGDSALYFCASSRTNEKLFFGSGTQLSVL.

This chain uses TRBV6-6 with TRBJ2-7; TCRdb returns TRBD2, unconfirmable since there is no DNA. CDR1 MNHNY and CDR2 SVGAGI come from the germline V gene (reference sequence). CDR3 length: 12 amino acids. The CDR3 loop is CASSSGLGSFYF.

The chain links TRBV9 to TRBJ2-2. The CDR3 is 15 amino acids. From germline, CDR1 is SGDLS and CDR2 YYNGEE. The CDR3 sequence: CASSVALGYTGELFF. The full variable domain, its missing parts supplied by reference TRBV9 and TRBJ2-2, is DSGVTQTPKHLITATGQRVTLRCSPRSGDLSVYWYQQSLDQGLQFLIQYYNGEERAKGNILERFSAQQFPDLHSELNLSSLELGDSALYFCASSVALGYTGELFFGEGSRLTVL.

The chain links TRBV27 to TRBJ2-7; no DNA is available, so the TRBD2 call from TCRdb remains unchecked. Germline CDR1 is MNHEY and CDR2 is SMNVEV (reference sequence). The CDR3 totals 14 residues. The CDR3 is CASSFKRGLYEQYF.

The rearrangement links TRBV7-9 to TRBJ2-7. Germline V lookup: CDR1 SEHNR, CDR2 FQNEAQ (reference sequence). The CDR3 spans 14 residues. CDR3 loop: CASSRWVGPEEQYF.

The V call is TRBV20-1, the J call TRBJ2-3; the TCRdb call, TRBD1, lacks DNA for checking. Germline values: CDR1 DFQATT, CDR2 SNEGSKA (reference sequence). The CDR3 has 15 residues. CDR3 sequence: CSAVNPGRNTDTQYF.

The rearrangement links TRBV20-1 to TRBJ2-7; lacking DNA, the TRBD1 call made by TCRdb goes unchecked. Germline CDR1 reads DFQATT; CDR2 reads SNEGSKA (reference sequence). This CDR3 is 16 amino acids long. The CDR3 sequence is CSAREPLDRVTYEQYF.

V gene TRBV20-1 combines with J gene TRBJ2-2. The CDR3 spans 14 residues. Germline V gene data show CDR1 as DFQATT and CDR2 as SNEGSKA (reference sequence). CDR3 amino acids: CSAYDGVFTGELFF.

The CDR3 region is CASSQYLGRAQETQYF. This rearrangement joins TRBV5-1 to TRBJ2-5; no DNA is available, so the TRBD2 call from TCRdb remains unchecked. The CDR3 spans 16 residues. Germline V gives CDR1 SGHRS, CDR2 YFSETQ.

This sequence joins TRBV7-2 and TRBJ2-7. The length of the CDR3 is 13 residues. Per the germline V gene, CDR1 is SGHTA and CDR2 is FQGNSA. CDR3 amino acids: CASSLSGTAVQYF.

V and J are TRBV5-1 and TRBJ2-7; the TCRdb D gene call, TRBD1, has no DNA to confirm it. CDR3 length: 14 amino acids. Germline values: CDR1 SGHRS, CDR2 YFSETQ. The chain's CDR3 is CASSSFRDRNEQYF.